Detailed here is one T cell receptor beta chain. Its target is unknown. Sequenced by immunoSEQ multiplex PCR; TCRdb stores in-frame clones only, minus some. The sample consists of about 130,000 clones, about 90% of them appearing once. This entry comes from a study of T cell responses to AZD1222 COVID-19 vaccine. Study results and caveats: Baseline testing showed seropositivity in only a handful of AZD1222 recipients. Most donors were white British, females outnumbered males, and clonal diversity was possibly underestimated. The study reported that nearly half of spike-specific TCRs target unmutated variant regions. Two doses of AZD1222 preceded a rise in Spike-specific TCR breadth and depth.

The sequencing used peripheral blood, collected on day 0 of MenACWY control vaccination. This clonotype was sampled from an adult in good health.

CDR3 sequence reads: CASSLHGAAPTRGYTF. For the CDR3, the DNA is TGTGCCAGCAGTTTACACGGGGCAGCCCCTACCCGAGGCTACACCTTC. The gene calls are TRBV27 and TRBJ1-2, with D possibly being TRBD1 (5 bases). Germline V lookup: CDR1 MNHEY, CDR2 SMNVEV (reference sequence). This CDR3 spans 16 amino acids. V gave up 2 bases and J gave up 8 bases, with 21 bases separating them.